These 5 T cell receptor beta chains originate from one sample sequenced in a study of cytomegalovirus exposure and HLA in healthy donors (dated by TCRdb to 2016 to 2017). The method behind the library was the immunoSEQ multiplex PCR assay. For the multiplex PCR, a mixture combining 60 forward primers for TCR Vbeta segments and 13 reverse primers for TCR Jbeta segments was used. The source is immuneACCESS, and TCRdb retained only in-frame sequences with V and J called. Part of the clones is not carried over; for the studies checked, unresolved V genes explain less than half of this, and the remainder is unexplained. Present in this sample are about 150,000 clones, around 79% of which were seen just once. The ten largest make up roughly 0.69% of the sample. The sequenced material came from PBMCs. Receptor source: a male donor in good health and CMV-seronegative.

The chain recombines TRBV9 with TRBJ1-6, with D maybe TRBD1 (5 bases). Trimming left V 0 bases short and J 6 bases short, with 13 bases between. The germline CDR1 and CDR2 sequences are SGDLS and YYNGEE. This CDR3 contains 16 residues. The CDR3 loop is CASSVGGGAGNSPLHF. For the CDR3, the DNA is TGTGCCAGCAGCGTAGGAGGAGGGGCGGGTAATTCACCCCTCCACTTT.

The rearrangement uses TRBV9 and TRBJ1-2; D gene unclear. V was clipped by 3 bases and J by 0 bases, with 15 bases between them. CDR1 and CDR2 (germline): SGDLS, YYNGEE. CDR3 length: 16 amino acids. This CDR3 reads CASSGPREGANYGYTF. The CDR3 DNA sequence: TGTGCCAGCAGCGGACCAAGGGAGGGAGCTAACTATGGCTACACCTTC.

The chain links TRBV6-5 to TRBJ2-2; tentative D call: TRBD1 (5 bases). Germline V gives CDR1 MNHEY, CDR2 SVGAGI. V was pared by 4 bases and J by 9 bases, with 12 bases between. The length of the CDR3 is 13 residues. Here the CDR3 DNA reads TGTGCCAGCAGTTTGGTACAGGCCCGGGAGCTGTTTTTT. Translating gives CASSLVQARELFF.

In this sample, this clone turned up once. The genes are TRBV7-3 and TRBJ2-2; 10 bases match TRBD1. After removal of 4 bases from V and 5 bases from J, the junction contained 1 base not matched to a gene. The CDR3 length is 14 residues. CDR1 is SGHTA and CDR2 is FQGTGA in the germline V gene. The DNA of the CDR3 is TGTGCCAGCAGCTGGGGACAGGGGACCGGGGAGCTGTTTTTT. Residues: CASSWGQGTGELFF. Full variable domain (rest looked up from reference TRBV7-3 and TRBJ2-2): GAGVSQTPSNKVTEKGKYVELRCDPISGHTALYWYRQSLGQGPEFLIYFQGTGAADDSGLPNDRFFAVRPEGSVSTLKIQRTERGDSAVYLCASSWGQGTGELFFGEGSRLTVL.

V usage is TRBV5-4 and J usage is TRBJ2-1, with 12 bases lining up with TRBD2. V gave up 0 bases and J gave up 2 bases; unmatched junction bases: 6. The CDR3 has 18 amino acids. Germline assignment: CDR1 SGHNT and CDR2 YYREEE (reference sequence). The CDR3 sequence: CASSLELAGGPAYNEQFF. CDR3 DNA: TGTGCCAGCAGCTTGGAGCTAGCGGGAGGGCCCGCCTACAATGAGCAGTTCTTC.